This TCR beta chain was obtained from a study of cytomegalovirus exposure and HLA in healthy donors. Broader study findings: Clonal expansion was found to be greater in HLA-associated TCR beta chains than in equally common others in a later analysis. The sole available immune exposure information was CMV serostatus. Most of the TCR beta V segments (in an earlier analysis) were productive either about 87% or about 30% of the time. Associated with HLA alleles at 0.05 false discovery rate in a later analysis were approximately 17,000 TCR beta sequences.

Use of 60 Vbeta and 13 Jbeta primers characterized the PCR. Sequencing was performed with immunoSEQ multiplex PCR; in TCRdb, only in-frame clones are kept and a portion is missing. Of about 160,000 clones listed, 80% are singletons. As for this clone: What it binds is unknown.

This CDR3 spans 13 amino acids. V lost 6 bases, J lost 8 bases, and 9 bases stayed unmatched. Germline CDR1 reads MDHEN; CDR2 reads SYDVKM. The genes are TRBV28 and TRBJ1-2; 7 bases line up with TRBD1. This clonotype was obtained from a man under 40 in good health and CMV-seronegative. Sequenced material: PBMCs. The CDR3, as DNA: TGTGCCAGCAGCAGACAGGGAATACGAGGCTACACCTTC. This codes for CASSRQGIRGYTF.